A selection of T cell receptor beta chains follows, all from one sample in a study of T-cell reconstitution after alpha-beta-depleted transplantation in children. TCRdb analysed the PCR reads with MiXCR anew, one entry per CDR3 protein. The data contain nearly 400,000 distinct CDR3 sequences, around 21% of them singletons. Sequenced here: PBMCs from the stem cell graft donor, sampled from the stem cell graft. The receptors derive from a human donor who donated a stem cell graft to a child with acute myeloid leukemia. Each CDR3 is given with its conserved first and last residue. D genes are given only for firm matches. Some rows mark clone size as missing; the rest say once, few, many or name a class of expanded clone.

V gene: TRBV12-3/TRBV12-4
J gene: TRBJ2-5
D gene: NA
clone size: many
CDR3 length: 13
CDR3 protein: CASSFRQLETQYF
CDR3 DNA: TGTGCCAGCAGTTTCCGGCAGTTAGAGACCCAGTACTTC

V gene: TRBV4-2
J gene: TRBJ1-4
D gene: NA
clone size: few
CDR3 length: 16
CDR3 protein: CASSQSPGTTNEKLFF
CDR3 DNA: TGTGCCAGCAGCCAGAGCCCGGGGACAACTAATGAAAAACTGTTTTTT

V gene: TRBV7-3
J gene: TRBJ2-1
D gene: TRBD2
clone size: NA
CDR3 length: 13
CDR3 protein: CASSSGGVGEQFF
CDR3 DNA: TGTGCCAGCAGCAGCGGGGGGGTTGGAGAGCAGTTCTTC

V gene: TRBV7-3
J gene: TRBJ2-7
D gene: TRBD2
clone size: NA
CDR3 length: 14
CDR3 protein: CASSLIASGSEQYF
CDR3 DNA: TGTGCCAGCAGCTTAATTGCTAGCGGGAGCGAGCAGTACTTC

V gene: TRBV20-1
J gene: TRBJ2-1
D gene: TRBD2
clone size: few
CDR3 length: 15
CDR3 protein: CSAPGPGLEYNEQFF
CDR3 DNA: TGCAGTGCTCCCGGACCGGGACTAGAATACAATGAGCAGTTCTTC

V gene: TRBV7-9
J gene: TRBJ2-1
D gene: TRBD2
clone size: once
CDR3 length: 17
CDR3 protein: CASSLGGLAGVHNEQFF
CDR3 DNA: TGTGCCAGCAGCTTAGGCGGACTAGCGGGAGTCCATAATGAGCAGTTCTTC

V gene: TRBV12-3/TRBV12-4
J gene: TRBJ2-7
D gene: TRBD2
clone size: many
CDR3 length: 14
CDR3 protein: CASSLSGSSYEQYF
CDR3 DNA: TGTGCCAGCAGCCTCAGCGGGAGCTCCTACGAGCAGTACTTC

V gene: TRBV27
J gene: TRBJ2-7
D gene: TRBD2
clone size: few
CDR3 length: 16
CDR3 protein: CASSLRGTSGPYEQYF
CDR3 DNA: TGTGCCAGCAGCCTCCGGGGGACTAGCGGGCCCTACGAGCAGTACTTC

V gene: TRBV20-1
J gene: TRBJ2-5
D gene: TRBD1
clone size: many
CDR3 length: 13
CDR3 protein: CSATDRPRGTQYF
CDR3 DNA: TGCAGTGCCACGGACAGGCCAAGGGGGACCCAGTACTTC

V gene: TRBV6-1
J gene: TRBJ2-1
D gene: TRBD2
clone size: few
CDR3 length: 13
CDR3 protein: CATTSGRAGEQFF
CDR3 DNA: TGTGCCACAACTAGCGGGAGGGCGGGTGAGCAGTTCTTC

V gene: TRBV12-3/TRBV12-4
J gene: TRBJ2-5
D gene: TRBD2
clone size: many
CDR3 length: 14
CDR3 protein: CASSPLAGVETQYF
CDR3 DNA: TGTGCCAGCAGTCCCCTAGCGGGAGTAGAGACCCAGTACTTC

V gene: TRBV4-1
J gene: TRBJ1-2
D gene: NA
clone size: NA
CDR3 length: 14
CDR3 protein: CASSQGGAAYGYTF
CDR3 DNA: TGCGCCAGCAGCCAAGGCGGGGCTGCCTATGGCTACACCTTC

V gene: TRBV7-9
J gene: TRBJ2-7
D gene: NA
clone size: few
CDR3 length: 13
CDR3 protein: CASSPSSIYEQYF
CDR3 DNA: TGTGCCAGCAGCCCCTCGAGTATCTACGAGCAGTACTTC

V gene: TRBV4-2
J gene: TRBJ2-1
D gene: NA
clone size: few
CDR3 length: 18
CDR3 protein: CASSQGIGPGSSYNEQFF
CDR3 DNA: TGTGCCAGCAGCCAAGGTATTGGCCCCGGTAGCTCCTACAATGAGCAGTTCTTC

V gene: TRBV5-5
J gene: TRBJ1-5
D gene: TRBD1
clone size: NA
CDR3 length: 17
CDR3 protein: CASSTLHGGQGNQPQHF
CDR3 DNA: TGTGCCAGCAGCACCCTCCATGGGGGACAGGGGAATCAGCCCCAGCATTTT

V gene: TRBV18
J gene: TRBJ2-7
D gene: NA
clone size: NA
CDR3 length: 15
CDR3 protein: CASSPKDRPAYEQYF
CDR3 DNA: TGTGCCAGCTCACCGAAGGACAGACCAGCCTACGAGCAGTACTTC

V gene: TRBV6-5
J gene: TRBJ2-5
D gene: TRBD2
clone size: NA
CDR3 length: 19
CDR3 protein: CASSFPTSGGAGNKETQYF
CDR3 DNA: TGTGCCAGCAGTTTCCCGACTAGCGGGGGGGCTGGCAACAAAGAGACCCAGTACTTC

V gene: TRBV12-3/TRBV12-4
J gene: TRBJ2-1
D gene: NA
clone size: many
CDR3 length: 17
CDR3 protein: CASISPGSPSSYNEQFF
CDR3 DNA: TGTGCCAGCATCTCCCCGGGGAGCCCGAGCTCCTACAATGAGCAGTTCTTC

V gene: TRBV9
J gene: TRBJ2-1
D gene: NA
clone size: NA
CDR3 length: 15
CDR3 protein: CASSPHPGTYNEQFF
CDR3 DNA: TGTGCCAGCAGCCCACACCCCGGGACATACAATGAGCAGTTCTTC

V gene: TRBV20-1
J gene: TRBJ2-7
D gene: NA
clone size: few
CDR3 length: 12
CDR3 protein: CSATTDPYEQYF
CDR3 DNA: TGCAGTGCCACGACAGATCCCTACGAGCAGTACTTC

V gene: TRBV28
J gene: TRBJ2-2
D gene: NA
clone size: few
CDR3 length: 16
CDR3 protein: CASSFLAFTNTGELFF
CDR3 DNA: TGTGCCAGCAGTTTTCTAGCGTTCACGAACACCGGGGAGCTGTTTTTT

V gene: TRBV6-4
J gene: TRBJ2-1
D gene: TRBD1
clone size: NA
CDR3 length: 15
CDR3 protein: CASSVEGQRSYEQFF
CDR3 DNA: TGTGCCAGCAGTGTTGAGGGACAGAGGAGTTATGAGCAGTTCTTC

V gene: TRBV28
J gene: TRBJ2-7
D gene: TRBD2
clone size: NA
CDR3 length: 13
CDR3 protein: CASRAGVVREQYF
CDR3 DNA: TGTGCCAGCCGAGCGGGAGTTGTTCGGGAGCAGTACTTC